Given below is one TCR beta chain in context. Looked up from germline, CDR1 is DFQATT and CDR2 is SNEGSKA (reference sequence). The CDR3 is 15 residues long. Trimming removed 1 base from V and 3 bases from J; junction bases left unmatched: 7. This sample was taken from a study of response to subunit inactivated influenza vaccine. MiXCR, applied by TCRdb to the RT-PCR reads, yields one record per CDR3 protein. The table records a few hundred thousand distinct CDR3 sequences, about 15% of them present only once. This receptor was taken from a man aged 50 to 59 who received an inactivated influenza vaccine. The rearrangement links TRBV20-1 to TRBJ2-7; 9 nucleotides agree with TRBD1. The sequencing here drew on PBMCs from blood, taken about 13 days after vaccination. In nucleotides, the CDR3 is TGCAGTGCTAGAGTCACCGGGACAGGGAACTACGAGCAGTACTTC. This gives the protein CSARVTGTGNYEQYF.